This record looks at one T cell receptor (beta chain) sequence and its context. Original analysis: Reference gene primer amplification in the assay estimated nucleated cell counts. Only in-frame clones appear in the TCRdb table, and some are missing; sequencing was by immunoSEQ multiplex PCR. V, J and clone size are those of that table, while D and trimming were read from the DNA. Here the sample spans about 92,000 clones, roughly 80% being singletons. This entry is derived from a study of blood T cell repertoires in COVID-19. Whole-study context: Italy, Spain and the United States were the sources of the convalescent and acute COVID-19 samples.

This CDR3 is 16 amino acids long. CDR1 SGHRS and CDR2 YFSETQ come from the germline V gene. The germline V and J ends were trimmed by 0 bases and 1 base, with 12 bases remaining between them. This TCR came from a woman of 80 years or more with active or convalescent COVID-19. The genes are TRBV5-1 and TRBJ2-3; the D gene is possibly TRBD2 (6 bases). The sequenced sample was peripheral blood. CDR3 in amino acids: CASSLAVAVGTDTQYF. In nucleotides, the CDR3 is TGCGCCAGCAGCTTGGCTGTAGCGGTGGGCACAGATACGCAGTATTTT.